These 25 T cell receptor beta chains were sequenced from one sample in a study of blood T cell repertoires in COVID-19. Only in-frame clones appear in the TCRdb table, and some are missing; sequencing was by immunoSEQ multiplex PCR. The sample includes over 120,000 clones, about 86% of them seen just once. Sequenced material: peripheral blood. The receptors here all came from a human donor in a cohort sampled during active COVID-19.

V usage is TRBV9 and J usage is TRBJ1-2; TRBD1 might be the D (5 bases). This CDR3 has 16 residues. V lost 1 base, J lost 3 bases, and 16 bases lay in between. Germline V lookup: CDR1 SGDLS, CDR2 YYNGEE. The CDR3 protein is CASSVSGGLIDYGYTF. CDR3 coding DNA: TGTGCCAGCAGCGTATCGGGGGGACTGATCGACTATGGCTACACCTTC. Full variable domain (remainder filled in from reference TRBV9 and TRBJ1-2): DSGVTQTPKHLITATGQRVTLRCSPRSGDLSVYWYQQSLDQGLQFLIQYYNGEERAKGNILERFSAQQFPDLHSELNLSSLELGDSALYFCASSVSGGLIDYGYTFGSGTRLTVV.

The rearrangement links TRBV28 to TRBJ1-3, with D unresolved. CDR3 length: 14 amino acids. V dropped 5 bases and J dropped 7 bases, with 15 bases sitting between them. Germline V CDR1 and CDR2: MDHEN, SYDVKM. The CDR3 sequence is CASSPTGYWNTIYF. Here the CDR3 DNA reads TGTGCCAGCAGTCCAACGGGATACTGGAACACCATATATTTT.

The V call is TRBV27, the J call TRBJ2-1; 9 bases are a match to TRBD2. The CDR3 has 14 amino acids. Trimming cost V 8 bases and J 9 bases; bases outside gene matches: 11. CDR1 is MNHEY and CDR2 is SMNVEV in the germline V gene (reference sequence). The CDR3 DNA sequence: TGTGCCAGCGAAACGGGACTAGCTGGCGGTGAGCAGTTCTTC. Translating gives CASETGLAGGEQFF.

The chain couples TRBV28 to TRBJ2-5; 12 bases match TRBD2. CDR1 is MDHEN and CDR2 is SYDVKM in the germline V gene. V dropped 2 bases and J dropped 5; count of bases not matched to a gene: 12. This CDR3 is built from 18 residues. In DNA, the CDR3 is TGTGCCAGCAGTTTAGTCAGTCTAGCGGGAGGGCCGCGGGAGACCCAGTACTTC. Its translation is CASSLVSLAGGPRETQYF.

V gene TRBV4-1 combines with J gene TRBJ2-1; 13 bases are a match to TRBD2. Germline assignment: CDR1 MGHRA and CDR2 YSYEKL. CDR3 length equals 17 residues. With 4 bases clipped from V and 10 bases from J, the junction kept 13 bases outside the gene matches. CDR3: CASSRSSTSGRAGEQFF. The CDR3 DNA follows: TGCGCCAGCAGCCGATCGTCCACTAGCGGGAGGGCCGGGGAGCAGTTCTTC.

This chain joins TRBV19 and TRBJ2-5; 12 bases line up with TRBD2. CDR1 LNHDA and CDR2 SQIVND come from the germline V gene (reference sequence). The length of the CDR3 is 16 residues. Trimming removed 6 bases from V and 5 bases from J; junction bases left unmatched: 10. The CDR3 region is CASRRTSGIGGETQYF. The CDR3, as DNA: TGTGCCAGTAGGAGGACTAGCGGGATAGGAGGGGAGACCCAGTACTTC.

This chain links TRBV28 with TRBJ2-7; no reliable D call. From germline, CDR1 is MDHEN and CDR2 SYDVKM. The length of the CDR3 is 11 residues. Trimming pared 4 bases from V and 3 bases from J, leaving 4 bases between. In DNA, the CDR3 is TGTGCCAGCAGTTCCAGCTACGAGCAGTACTTC. This encodes CASSSSYEQYF. Supplemented by reference TRBV28 and TRBJ2-7, the full variable domain reads DVKVTQSSRYLVKRTGEKVFLECVQDMDHENMFWYRQDPGLGLRLIYFSYDVKMKEKGDIPEGYSVSREKKERFSLILESASTNQTSMYLCASSSSYEQYFGPGTRLTVT.

The J gene is TRBJ2-7, the V gene TRBV6-6; 11 bases agree with TRBD1. The CDR3 contains 14 residues. Germline assignment: CDR1 MNHNY and CDR2 SVGAGI (reference sequence). Trimming removed 6 bases from V and 7 bases from J; junction bases left unmatched: 8. The CDR3 reads CASSPGTGGREQYF. The CDR3 DNA reads as TGTGCCAGCAGCCCCGGGACAGGGGGGAGGGAGCAGTACTTC.

This clone came up a few times. V and J are TRBV7-9 and TRBJ1-2, with 8 bases identical to TRBD1. CDR3 length: 15 amino acids. Losses at the gene ends were 5 bases for V and 2 bases for J; bases not matched to a gene: 7. Germline values: CDR1 SEHNR, CDR2 FQNEAQ (reference sequence). CDR3 loop: CASSPRTGLNYGYTF. In DNA, the CDR3 is TGTGCCAGCAGCCCTAGGACAGGGCTCAACTATGGCTACACCTTC.

The chain recombines TRBV5-6 with TRBJ2-7, with TRBD2 matching over 8 bases. Germline V gene sequence: CDR1 SGHDT, CDR2 YYEEEE. This CDR3 is built from 15 residues. The junction had 9 bases not matched to a gene; V was cut back by 4 bases and J by 3 bases. The CDR3 protein is CASSEIRAGGYEQYF. The CDR3 DNA is TGTGCCAGCAGCGAGATTCGGGCGGGAGGCTACGAGCAGTACTTC.

This clone was detected a few times. V is TRBV6-5 and J is TRBJ2-3; D may be TRBD2 (6 bases). The V and J ends lost 0 bases and 5 bases respectively, with 12 bases between them. CDR3 length: 15 amino acids. Germline CDR1 and CDR2: MNHEY and SVGAGI. The CDR3 here is CASSYSYGGRDTQYF. The CDR3 coding sequence is TGTGCCAGCAGTTACTCGTACGGGGGAAGAGATACGCAGTATTTT.

The chain links TRBV5-4 to TRBJ1-4; D uncertain. Per germline, CDR1 SGHNT and CDR2 YYREEE (reference sequence). V dropped 2 bases and J dropped 4 bases, with 9 bases sitting between them. The CDR3 runs 14 residues. The CDR3 DNA follows: TGTGCCAGCAGCTTCGAACGGGGTAATGAAAAACTGTTTTTT. This translates into CASSFERGNEKLFF.

This chain joins TRBV14 and TRBJ2-7; TRBD2 aligns across 7 bases. CDR1 SGHDN and CDR2 FVKESK come from the germline V gene. The CDR3 spans 14 residues. After removal of 2 bases from V and 5 bases from J, the junction contained 6 bases not matched to a gene. In DNA, the CDR3 is TGTGCCAGCAGCCAAATGGGAGGGGTCCACGAGCAGTACTTC. As protein: CASSQMGGVHEQYF.

The genes are TRBV23-1 and TRBJ2-7; a weak D match, TRBD1 (5 bases). TRBV23-1 is filed as an ORF, its function uncertain. This CDR3 spans 13 amino acids. Trimming left V 5 bases short and J 6 bases short, with 14 bases between. The CDR3 protein is CASSERGSGEQYF. The CDR3 DNA sequence: TGCGCCAGCAGTGAAAGGGGTTCGGGCGAGCAGTACTTC.

The chain is built from TRBV6-2 or TRBV6-3 and TRBJ1-1; D gene unclear. Germline V gene data show CDR1 as MNHEY and CDR2 as SVGEGT. Trimming cost V 2 bases and J 5 bases, with 3 bases left between them. This CDR3 is 11 amino acids long. The CDR3 DNA follows: TGTGCCAGCAGTTACCGGACTGAAGCTTTCTTT. Encoded protein: CASSYRTEAFF.

The J gene is TRBJ1-2, the V gene TRBV7-2; D is perhaps TRBD1 (5 bases). From germline, CDR1 is SGHTA and CDR2 FQGNSA. V was pared by 1 base and J by 8 bases, with 11 bases between. The CDR3 is 13 amino acids. The CDR3: CASSLDRTRGYTF. The CDR3 nucleotides read TGTGCCAGCAGCTTAGACAGGACCCGGGGCTACACCTTC. The variable domain in full, completed from reference TRBV7-2 and TRBJ1-2, reads GAGVSQSPSNKVTEKGKDVELRCDPISGHTALYWYRQSLGQGLEFLIYFQGNSAPDKSGLPSDRFSAERTGGSVSTLTIQRTQQEDSAVYLCASSLDRTRGYTFGSGTRLTVV.

The chain is built from TRBV6-6 and TRBJ1-4; D is perhaps TRBD1 (6 bases). Trimming removed 8 bases from V and 7 bases from J, with 17 bases in between. This CDR3 comprises 14 residues. Germline loops: CDR1 MNHNY, CDR2 SVGAGI (reference sequence). The CDR3 protein is CASRLRGGFEKLFF. Written as DNA, the CDR3 is TGTGCCAGCCGCCTGAGGGGGGGGTTTGAAAAACTGTTTTTT.

The rearrangement joins TRBV3-1 (or the pseudogene TRBV3-2) to TRBJ1-1; possibly TRBD1 for D (5 bases). The CDR3 is made up of 15 amino acids. CDR1 and CDR2 from the germline V gene are LGHDT and YNNKEL (reference sequence). Trimming took off 2 bases at V and 1 base at J, with 11 bases between the two ends. CDR3 coding DNA: TGTGCCAGCAGCCAAAAGGGCGGGGGGAACACTGAAGCTTTCTTT. Translating it yields CASSQKGGGNTEAFF.

The rearrangement uses TRBV5-5 and TRBJ1-2; D ambiguous. Trimming cost V 2 bases and J 1 base, with 12 bases left between them. CDR3 length equals 15 residues. CDR1 and CDR2 from the germline V gene are SGHKS and YYEKEE (reference sequence). CDR3 DNA: TGTGCCAGCAGCTTTGGACTGACTCATAACTATGGCTACACCTTC. This sequence encodes CASSFGLTHNYGYTF.

This chain connects TRBV28 to TRBJ2-7; TRBD2 is a possible D gene (7 bases). V was shortened by 3 bases and J by 7 bases, with 19 bases between the two germline ends. There are 15 residues in the CDR3. Germline V gene lookup returns CDR1 MDHEN and CDR2 SYDVKM. CDR3 coding DNA: TGTGCCAGCAGTTTGGGGGGGCTCCGAGTCCGAGAGCAGTACTTC. Its protein is CASSLGGLRVREQYF. Variable domain in full (rest from reference TRBV28 and TRBJ2-7): DVKVTQSSRYLVKRTGEKVFLECVQDMDHENMFWYRQDPGLGLRLIYFSYDVKMKEKGDIPEGYSVSREKKERFSLILESASTNQTSMYLCASSLGGLRVREQYFGPGTRLTVT.

This chain uses TRBV5-4 with TRBJ1-2, with 10 positions matching TRBD1. Trimming took 0 bases from V and 4 from J; bases not matched to a gene: 0. CDR1 and CDR2 (germline): SGHNT, YYREEE (reference sequence). This CDR3 spans 14 amino acids. CDR3 in amino acids: CASSLGDRGYGYTF. Here the CDR3 DNA reads TGTGCCAGCAGCTTGGGGGACAGGGGCTATGGCTACACCTTC. The variable domain in full, completed from reference TRBV5-4 and TRBJ1-2, reads ETGVTQSPTHLIKTRGQQVTLRCSSQSGHNTVSWYQQALGQGPQFIFQYYREEENGRGNFPPRFSGLQFPNYSSELNVNALELDDSALYLCASSLGDRGYGYTFGSGTRLTVV.

The V gene is TRBV18, the J gene TRBJ2-5; 11 bases agree with TRBD2. The CDR3 length is 19 residues. The V gene end was trimmed by 3 bases and the J gene end by 7 bases; junction bases not matched to a gene: 19. The germline V gene encodes CDR1 KGHSH and CDR2 LQKENI. In DNA form, the CDR3 reads TGTGCCAGCTCACCCAATCCAGGTGTGACTAGCGGGAAACGGGGGACCCAGTACTTC. This sequence encodes CASSPNPGVTSGKRGTQYF.

The rearrangement links TRBV27 to TRBJ1-6; weak D call: TRBD1 (5 bases). The germline V gene encodes CDR1 MNHEY and CDR2 SMNVEV (reference sequence). CDR3 length: 13 amino acids. Trimming removed 3 bases at V and 10 bases at J, with 10 bases between. CDR3 sequence reads: CASSLQGGSPLHF. Here the CDR3 DNA reads TGTGCCAGCAGTTTGCAGGGTGGGTCACCCCTCCACTTT.

The CDR3: CASSLAELRDRGTEQYF. In DNA form, the CDR3 reads TGCGCCAGCAGCTTGGCGGAACTCCGGGACAGGGGGACCGAGCAGTACTTC. V gene TRBV5-1 combines with J gene TRBJ2-7; 11 nucleotides match TRBD1. The CDR3 has 17 amino acids. Germline V gene lookup returns CDR1 SGHRS and CDR2 YFSETQ. Trimming at V came to 0 bases and at J to 6 bases, leaving 11 bases not matched to a gene.

The rearrangement links TRBV7-9 to TRBJ2-7, with a possible D match to TRBD2 (7 bases). Trimming removed 4 bases at V and 2 bases at J, with 18 bases between. This CDR3 contains 16 residues. Germline V gene sequence: CDR1 SEHNR, CDR2 FQNEAQ (reference sequence). The CDR3, as DNA: TGTGCCAGCAGCTCCACTAGGGAGGGGGGTCCCTACGAGCAGTACTTC. It translates to CASSSTREGGPYEQYF.